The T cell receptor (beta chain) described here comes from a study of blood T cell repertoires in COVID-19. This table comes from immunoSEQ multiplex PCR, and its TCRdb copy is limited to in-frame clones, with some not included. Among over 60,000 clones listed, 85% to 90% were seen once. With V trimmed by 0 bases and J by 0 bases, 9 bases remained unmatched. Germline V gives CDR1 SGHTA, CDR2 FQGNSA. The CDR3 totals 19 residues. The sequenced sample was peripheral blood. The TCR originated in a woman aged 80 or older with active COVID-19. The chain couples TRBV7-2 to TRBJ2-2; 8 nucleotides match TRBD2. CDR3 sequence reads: CASSLAIGGGTSNTGELFF. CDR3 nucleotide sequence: TGTGCCAGCAGCTTAGCGATCGGGGGGGGCACGTCGAACACCGGGGAGCTGTTTTTT.